This T cell receptor (beta chain) was retrieved from a study of cytomegalovirus exposure and HLA in healthy donors. The PCR ran on 60 Vbeta and 13 Jbeta primers. The data were produced by immunoSEQ multiplex PCR, yet TCRdb's version contains in-frame clones alone and is incomplete. Of 100,000 to 130,000 clones detected, about 74% appear once; the ten largest clones hold 11% to 15%. The CDR3 totals 16 residues. Germline V gene sequence: CDR1 ENHRY, CDR2 SYGVKD. The V end was cut by 0 bases, the J end by 10 bases, with 16 bases between. Sequenced sample: PBMCs. The sequence came from a woman aged 40 to 55 in good health and CMV-seropositive. The chain couples TRBV10-3 to TRBJ1-6; D gene ambiguous. Here the CDR3 DNA reads TGTGCCATCAGTGAGTCGACGGTCGTAACTAGGTCACCCCTCCACTTT. Protein sequence: CAISESTVVTRSPLHF.